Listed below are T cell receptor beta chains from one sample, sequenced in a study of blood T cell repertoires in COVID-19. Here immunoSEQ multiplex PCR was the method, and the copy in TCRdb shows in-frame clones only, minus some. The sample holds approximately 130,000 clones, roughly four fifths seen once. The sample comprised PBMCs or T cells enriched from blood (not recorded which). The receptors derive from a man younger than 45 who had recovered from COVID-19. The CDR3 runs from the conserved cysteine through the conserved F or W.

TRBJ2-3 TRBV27 CASSSGLAASTDTQYF
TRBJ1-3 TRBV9 CASSVGTNRVGNTIYF
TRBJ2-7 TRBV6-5 CASSYSASGRHEQYF
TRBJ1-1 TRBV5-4 CASSTGNRIEAFF
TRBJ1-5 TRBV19 CASSSRDRGWNQPQHF
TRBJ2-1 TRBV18 CASSPPLDRGRGEQFF
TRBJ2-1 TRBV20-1 CSASPPTGSEYNEQFF
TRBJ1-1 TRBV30 CAWSVRRRDTEAFF
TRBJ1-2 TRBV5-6 CASSSGQFNYGYTF
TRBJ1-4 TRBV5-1 CASSLDAGREKLFF
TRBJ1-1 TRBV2 CASRPVAGVMAEAFF
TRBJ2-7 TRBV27 CASSFFRGEQYF
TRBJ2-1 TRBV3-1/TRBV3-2 CASSQDIKGGSPYNEQFF
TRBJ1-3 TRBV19 CASSIVQGSGNTIYF
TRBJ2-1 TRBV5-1 CASSSQAASSYNEQFF
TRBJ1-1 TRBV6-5 CASSYRRTGGGTEAFF
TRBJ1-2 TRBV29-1 CSVEDRGYGYTF
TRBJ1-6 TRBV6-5 CASRRGQIHSPLHF
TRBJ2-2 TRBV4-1 CASVSIQGATGELFF
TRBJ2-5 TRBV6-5 CASRRGALAETQYF
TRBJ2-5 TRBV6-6 CASSYSAQGVKETQYF
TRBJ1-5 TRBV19 CASSPTQELYSNQPQHF
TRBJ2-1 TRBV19 CASRGGGDAIRNEQFF
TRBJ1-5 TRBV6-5 CASSTGQGGAQPQHF
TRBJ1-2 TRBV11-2 CASGPGPAGYGYTF
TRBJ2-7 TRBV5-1 CASSPQSASGRRLYF
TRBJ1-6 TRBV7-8 CASSLRGVQGGSPLHF
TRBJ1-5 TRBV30 CAWKEKGSNQPQHF
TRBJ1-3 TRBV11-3 CASYSGNTIYF
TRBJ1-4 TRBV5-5 CASSPAGLTNEKLFF
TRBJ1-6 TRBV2 CARSGRGGDNSPLHF
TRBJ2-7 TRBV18 CASSPSTGRNSYEQYF
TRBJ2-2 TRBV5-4 CASSLDRVTGELFF
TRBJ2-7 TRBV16 CASSQSRYEQYF
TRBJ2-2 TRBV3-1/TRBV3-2 CASSPRTSGAGTGELFF
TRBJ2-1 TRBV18 CASSPQDWNEQFF
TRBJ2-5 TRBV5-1 CASSLDGTIQETQYF
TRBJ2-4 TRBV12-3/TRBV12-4 CASSDGAKNIQYF
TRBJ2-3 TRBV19 CASSIDNRGGTDTQYF
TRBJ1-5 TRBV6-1 CASSEERVSNQPQHF
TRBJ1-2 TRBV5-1 CASSLGRDYYGYTF
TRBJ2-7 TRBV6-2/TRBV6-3 CASSAGTSDSYEQYF
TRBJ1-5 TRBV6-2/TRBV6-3 CASSLGAQSLSQPQHF
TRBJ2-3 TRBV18 CASSPMWTDSTDTQYF
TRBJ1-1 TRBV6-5 CASSLDILNTEAFF
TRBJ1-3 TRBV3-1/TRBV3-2 CASSQVTGSGNTIYF